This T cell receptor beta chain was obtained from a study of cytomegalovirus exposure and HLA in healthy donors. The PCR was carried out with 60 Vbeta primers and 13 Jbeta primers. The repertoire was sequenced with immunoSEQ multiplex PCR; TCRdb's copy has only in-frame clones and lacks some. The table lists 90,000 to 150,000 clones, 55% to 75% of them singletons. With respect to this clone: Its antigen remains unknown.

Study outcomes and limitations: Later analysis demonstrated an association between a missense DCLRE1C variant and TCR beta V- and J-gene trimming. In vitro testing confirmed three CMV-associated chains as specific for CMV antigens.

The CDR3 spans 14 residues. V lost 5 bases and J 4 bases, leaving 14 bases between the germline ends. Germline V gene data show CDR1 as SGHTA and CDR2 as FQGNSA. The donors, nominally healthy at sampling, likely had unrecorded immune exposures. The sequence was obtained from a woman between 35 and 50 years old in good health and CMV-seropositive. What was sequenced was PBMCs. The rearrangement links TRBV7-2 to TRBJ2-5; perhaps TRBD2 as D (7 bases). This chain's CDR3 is CASSPGGASETQYF. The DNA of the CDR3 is TGTGCCAGCAGCCCGGGGGGCGCTTCAGAGACCCAGTACTTC.